A selection of T cell receptor beta chains follows, all from one sample in a study of cytomegalovirus exposure and HLA in healthy donors. Sequenced by immunoSEQ multiplex PCR; TCRdb stores in-frame clones only, minus some. Of under 200,000 clones listed, approximately 70% are singletons. Sample: PBMCs. Every receptor here comes from a woman younger than 45 in good health and CMV-seronegative. CDR3s include the opening cysteine and the closing phenylalanine or tryptophan. Fields, in order: clone size, D gene, V gene, J gene, CDR3 protein, CDR3 DNA. A D gene is named only where the DNA matches it firmly. Expanded clones are given a class, and other clones once, few, many or no size at all.

clone_size: NA; d_call: TRBD1; v_call: TRBV25-1; j_call: TRBJ1-1; cdr3_aa: CASTRQGSTEAFF; cdr3_nt: TGTGCCAGCACCCGACAGGGGTCCACTGAAGCTTTCTTT
clone_size: once; d_call: NA; v_call: TRBV11-1; j_call: TRBJ2-7; cdr3_aa: CASSLLTASEQYF; cdr3_nt: TGTGCCAGCAGCTTGTTGACAGCAAGCGAGCAGTACTTC
clone_size: NA; d_call: NA; v_call: TRBV6-1; j_call: TRBJ2-7; cdr3_aa: CASSEHSPYEQYF; cdr3_nt: TGTGCCAGCAGTGAACACAGCCCCTACGAGCAGTACTTC
clone_size: NA; d_call: TRBD2; v_call: TRBV7-9; j_call: TRBJ2-1; cdr3_aa: CASSLISGRGRNEQFF; cdr3_nt: TGTGCCAGCAGCTTGATTAGCGGGAGAGGGAGGAATGAGCAGTTCTTC
clone_size: NA; d_call: NA; v_call: TRBV28; j_call: TRBJ2-3; cdr3_aa: CASSFSFSDTQYF; cdr3_nt: TGTGCCAGCAGTTTTTCCTTTTCCGATACGCAGTATTTT
clone_size: NA; d_call: NA; v_call: TRBV19; j_call: TRBJ1-4; cdr3_aa: CASSIVWGPANEKLFF; cdr3_nt: TGTGCCAGTAGTATAGTTTGGGGGCCAGCTAATGAAAAACTGTTTTTT
clone_size: NA; d_call: NA; v_call: TRBV4-1; j_call: TRBJ2-7; cdr3_aa: CASSQGVADEQYF; cdr3_nt: TGCGCCAGCAGCCAAGGGGTAGCGGACGAGCAGTACTTC
clone_size: NA; d_call: TRBD1; v_call: TRBV5-1; j_call: TRBJ1-2; cdr3_aa: CASRPDREGGYTF; cdr3_nt: TGCGCCAGCAGACCGGACAGGGAGGGCGGCTACACCTTC
clone_size: NA; d_call: NA; v_call: TRBV2; j_call: TRBJ2-5; cdr3_aa: CASSEGQLQETQYF; cdr3_nt: TGTGCCAGCAGTGAAGGACAGCTCCAAGAGACCCAGTACTTC
clone_size: NA; d_call: TRBD1; v_call: TRBV6-5; j_call: TRBJ2-7; cdr3_aa: CASKTGTSSYEQYF; cdr3_nt: TGTGCCAGCAAGACAGGGACGAGCTCCTACGAGCAGTACTTC
clone_size: NA; d_call: NA; v_call: TRBV7-9; j_call: TRBJ2-7; cdr3_aa: CASSPRATYEQYF; cdr3_nt: TGTGCCAGCAGCCCGCGGGCTACCTACGAGCAGTACTTC
clone_size: NA; d_call: TRBD1; v_call: TRBV7-2; j_call: TRBJ2-3; cdr3_aa: CASSLRFLDHRGRTDTQYF; cdr3_nt: TGTGCCAGCAGCTTACGCTTCCTCGACCATAGGGGGCGGACAGATACGCAGTATTTT
clone_size: NA; d_call: NA; v_call: TRBV5-8; j_call: TRBJ1-1; cdr3_aa: CASSLGSSLNTEAFF; cdr3_nt: TGTGCCAGCAGCTTGGGTTCCAGTCTGAACACTGAAGCTTTCTTT
clone_size: NA; d_call: NA; v_call: TRBV7-2; j_call: TRBJ1-5; cdr3_aa: CASSRVRGSNQPQHF; cdr3_nt: TGTGCCAGCAGCCGGGTCAGGGGAAGCAATCAGCCCCAGCATTTT
clone_size: NA; d_call: NA; v_call: TRBV5-6; j_call: TRBJ2-6; cdr3_aa: CASSFRGAGANVLTF; cdr3_nt: TGTGCCAGCAGCTTTCGGGGGGCCGGGGCCAACGTCCTGACTTTC
clone_size: NA; d_call: NA; v_call: TRBV28; j_call: TRBJ1-5; cdr3_aa: CASRPSGDQPQHF; cdr3_nt: TGTGCCAGCAGACCCTCGGGGGATCAGCCCCAGCATTTT
clone_size: few; d_call: NA; v_call: TRBV2; j_call: TRBJ2-7; cdr3_aa: CASKAGTSYEQYF; cdr3_nt: TGTGCCAGCAAGGCAGGAACCTCCTACGAGCAGTACTTC
clone_size: once; d_call: NA; v_call: TRBV5-1; j_call: TRBJ2-7; cdr3_aa: CASSWGDRDTHEQYF; cdr3_nt: TGCGCCAGCAGCTGGGGGGACCGGGATACCCACGAGCAGTACTTC
clone_size: NA; d_call: NA; v_call: TRBV11-2; j_call: TRBJ1-4; cdr3_aa: CASSLGQGLSEKLFF; cdr3_nt: TGTGCCAGCAGCTTAGGGCAGGGCCTAAGTGAAAAACTGTTTTTT
clone_size: NA; d_call: NA; v_call: TRBV6-5; j_call: TRBJ2-7; cdr3_aa: CASSYSRYSYEQYF; cdr3_nt: TGTGCCAGCAGTTACTCGCGGTACTCCTACGAGCAGTACTTC
clone_size: NA; d_call: NA; v_call: TRBV5-1; j_call: TRBJ1-1; cdr3_aa: CASSPPTANTEAFF; cdr3_nt: TGCGCCAGCAGCCCCCCTACAGCGAACACTGAAGCTTTCTTT
clone_size: NA; d_call: TRBD2; v_call: TRBV27; j_call: TRBJ2-7; cdr3_aa: CASSLGGGVYEQYF; cdr3_nt: TGTGCCAGCAGTTTGGGGGGGGGAGTATACGAGCAGTACTTC
clone_size: NA; d_call: TRBD2; v_call: TRBV4-3; j_call: TRBJ2-2; cdr3_aa: CASSQVVQLAGNTGELFF; cdr3_nt: TGCGCCAGCAGCCAAGTTGTTCAGCTAGCGGGAAACACCGGGGAGCTGTTTTTT
clone_size: NA; d_call: TRBD2; v_call: TRBV10-3; j_call: TRBJ2-3; cdr3_aa: CAISGLAGAITDTQYF; cdr3_nt: TGTGCCATCAGTGGACTAGCGGGGGCCATCACAGATACGCAGTATTTT
clone_size: once; d_call: TRBD1; v_call: TRBV4-1; j_call: TRBJ1-4; cdr3_aa: CASSLGQVLGTNEKLFF; cdr3_nt: TGCGCCAGCAGCCTGGGACAGGTCCTAGGAACTAATGAAAAACTGTTTTTT
clone_size: NA; d_call: NA; v_call: TRBV14; j_call: TRBJ2-5; cdr3_aa: CASAPRGKTQYF; cdr3_nt: TGTGCCAGCGCCCCAAGAGGGAAGACCCAGTACTTC
clone_size: NA; d_call: NA; v_call: TRBV7-9; j_call: TRBJ2-7; cdr3_aa: CASSLGHGELYEQYF; cdr3_nt: TGTGCCAGCAGCTTAGGGCACGGGGAACTCTACGAGCAGTACTTC
clone_size: NA; d_call: TRBD1; v_call: TRBV5-4; j_call: TRBJ2-5; cdr3_aa: CASSRDSLLPQETQYF; cdr3_nt: TGTGCCAGCAGTCGGGACAGCCTGTTACCCCAAGAGACCCAGTACTTC
clone_size: NA; d_call: NA; v_call: TRBV9; j_call: TRBJ2-1; cdr3_aa: CASKPGLSSYNEQFF; cdr3_nt: TGTGCCAGCAAACCGGGTCTCAGCTCCTACAATGAGCAGTTCTTC
clone_size: NA; d_call: TRBD1; v_call: TRBV9; j_call: TRBJ1-2; cdr3_aa: CASSVTGTGGYGYTF; cdr3_nt: TGTGCCAGCAGCGTTACCGGGACAGGGGGCTATGGCTACACCTTC
clone_size: NA; d_call: NA; v_call: TRBV2; j_call: TRBJ2-2; cdr3_aa: CASSLIPNTGELFF; cdr3_nt: TGTGCCAGCAGTCTAATCCCAAATACCGGGGAGCTGTTTTTT
clone_size: NA; d_call: TRBD1; v_call: TRBV7-3; j_call: TRBJ1-2; cdr3_aa: CASSLSGLGDRTGYTF; cdr3_nt: TGTGCCAGCAGCCTATCCGGTTTAGGGGACAGAACAGGCTACACCTTC
clone_size: NA; d_call: TRBD1; v_call: TRBV19; j_call: TRBJ1-3; cdr3_aa: CASSTRARGRGDTIYF; cdr3_nt: TGTGCCAGTAGCACACGGGCCAGGGGGCGAGGAGACACCATATATTTT
clone_size: once; d_call: NA; v_call: TRBV5-1; j_call: TRBJ1-2; cdr3_aa: CASSDTGNYGYTF; cdr3_nt: TGCGCCAGCAGCGATACAGGGAACTATGGCTACACCTTC
clone_size: NA; d_call: NA; v_call: TRBV28; j_call: TRBJ1-4; cdr3_aa: CAEVNEKLFF; cdr3_nt: TGTGCGGAGGTTAATGAAAAACTGTTTTTT
clone_size: NA; d_call: NA; v_call: TRBV4-1; j_call: TRBJ1-6; cdr3_aa: CASSRRGSYNSPLHF; cdr3_nt: TGCGCCAGCAGCAGACGAGGGTCCTATAATTCACCCCTCCACTTT
clone_size: NA; d_call: TRBD2; v_call: TRBV12-5; j_call: TRBJ2-7; cdr3_aa: CASAMGRVSGQYF; cdr3_nt: TGTGCTAGTGCCATGGGGAGGGTATCCGGGCAGTACTTC
clone_size: NA; d_call: TRBD1; v_call: TRBV5-6; j_call: TRBJ1-1; cdr3_aa: CASSFWTGGRTLNAFF; cdr3_nt: TGTGCCAGCAGCTTCTGGACAGGGGGCAGAACACTGAATGCTTTCTTT
clone_size: NA; d_call: TRBD2; v_call: TRBV5-6; j_call: TRBJ2-7; cdr3_aa: CASSLIGRPYEQYF; cdr3_nt: TGTGCCAGCAGCTTAATCGGGAGGCCGTACGAGCAGTACTTC
clone_size: NA; d_call: NA; v_call: TRBV29-1; j_call: TRBJ1-1; cdr3_aa: CSVEGKPPGGTEAFF; cdr3_nt: TGCAGCGTTGAAGGAAAGCCTCCGGGGGGGACTGAAGCTTTCTTT
clone_size: few; d_call: TRBD1; v_call: TRBV27; j_call: TRBJ2-2; cdr3_aa: CASRHRGVSTGELFF; cdr3_nt: TGTGCCAGCAGGCACAGGGGCGTTAGCACCGGGGAGCTGTTTTTT
clone_size: NA; d_call: NA; v_call: TRBV2; j_call: TRBJ2-7; cdr3_aa: CASSKKLQGPPYEQYF; cdr3_nt: TGTGCCAGCAGTAAAAAATTGCAGGGGCCGCCCTACGAGCAGTACTTC
clone_size: few; d_call: NA; v_call: TRBV19; j_call: TRBJ1-2; cdr3_aa: CASSTTTGGSEGYTF; cdr3_nt: TGTGCCAGTAGTACCACGACAGGCGGGTCGGAGGGCTACACCTTC
clone_size: NA; d_call: NA; v_call: TRBV10-3; j_call: TRBJ1-2; cdr3_aa: CAIIGGEGYTF; cdr3_nt: TGTGCCATTATAGGGGGAGAGGGCTACACCTTC
clone_size: NA; d_call: TRBD2; v_call: TRBV15; j_call: TRBJ2-2; cdr3_aa: CATSRVYSGRARELFF; cdr3_nt: TGTGCCACCAGCAGAGTGTACAGCGGGAGGGCTCGGGAGCTGTTTTTT
clone_size: few; d_call: TRBD2; v_call: TRBV11-1; j_call: TRBJ2-1; cdr3_aa: CASSLRLAGNEQFF; cdr3_nt: TGTGCCAGCAGCTTGCGCCTAGCGGGTAATGAGCAGTTCTTC
clone_size: once; d_call: TRBD2; v_call: TRBV6-4; j_call: TRBJ2-1; cdr3_aa: CASSEAGGPNEQFF; cdr3_nt: TGTGCCAGCAGTGAAGCGGGAGGGCCCAATGAGCAGTTCTTC
clone_size: NA; d_call: TRBD1; v_call: TRBV7-8; j_call: TRBJ1-5; cdr3_aa: CASSLDRTAGPQHF; cdr3_nt: TGTGCCAGCAGCCTGGACAGGACGGCGGGGCCCCAGCATTTT
clone_size: NA; d_call: TRBD1; v_call: TRBV18; j_call: TRBJ2-7; cdr3_aa: CASSPTGTGGDEQYF; cdr3_nt: TGTGCCAGCTCACCTACCGGGACAGGGGGCGACGAGCAGTACTTC
clone_size: NA; d_call: TRBD2; v_call: TRBV10-3; j_call: TRBJ2-1; cdr3_aa: CAISESRTSGRVDEQFF; cdr3_nt: TGTGCCATCAGTGAGTCAAGGACTAGCGGGAGAGTCGATGAGCAGTTCTTC
clone_size: NA; d_call: NA; v_call: TRBV7-9; j_call: TRBJ1-2; cdr3_aa: CASQAVNYGYTF; cdr3_nt: TGTGCCAGTCAGGCAGTTAACTATGGCTACACCTTC
clone_size: once; d_call: TRBD1; v_call: TRBV7-9; j_call: TRBJ1-5; cdr3_aa: CSSSTGQERIQPQHF; cdr3_nt: TGTTCCAGCAGCACTGGACAGGAACGAATTCAGCCCCAGCATTTT
clone_size: NA; d_call: NA; v_call: TRBV2; j_call: TRBJ2-7; cdr3_aa: CASSIQDYEQYF; cdr3_nt: TGTGCCAGCAGTATACAAGACTACGAGCAGTACTTC
clone_size: NA; d_call: NA; v_call: TRBV5-1; j_call: TRBJ2-1; cdr3_aa: CASSLVARGWENEQFF; cdr3_nt: TGCGCCAGCAGCTTGGTGGCGCGGGGTTGGGAGAATGAGCAGTTCTTC